These T cell receptor beta chains were read from a single sample in a study of CD8 T cells in Susac syndrome. In TCRdb, the immunoSEQ multiplex PCR reads were re-called with MiXCR into one record per CDR3 protein. In the table there are about 150,000 distinct CDR3 sequences, 95% to 96% of which are singletons. The sample was CD8+ T cells from PBMCs. Source of these receptors: a human donor with multiple sclerosis. CDR3s include the opening cysteine and the closing phenylalanine or tryptophan. D genes are given only for firm matches. Clone size is stated in some rows and not others, as once, few, many or a class when expanded.

V	size	D	J	DNA	CDR3
TRBV29-1	.	.	TRBJ1-3	TGCAGCGTTGGCTACGGAAACACCATATATTTT	CSVGYGNTIYF
TRBV29-1	.	TRBD1	TRBJ2-1	TGCAGCGCCGAGGCGACAGGGCGATTAGACAATGAGCAGTTCTTC	CSAEATGRLDNEQFF
TRBV18	few	.	TRBJ1-1	TGTGCCAGCTCACCGGGATCTGACACTGAAGCTTTCTTT	CASSPGSDTEAFF
TRBV12-3/TRBV12-4	.	TRBD1	TRBJ2-2	TGTGCCAGCAGTTGGACAGGGGTCACCGGGGAGCTGTTTTTT	CASSWTGVTGELFF
TRBV9	.	TRBD1	TRBJ2-2	TGTGCCAGCAGCGTAGAGTTGACAGGGTCTGGGACCGGGGAGCTGTTTTTT	CASSVELTGSGTGELFF
TRBV6-5	.	.	TRBJ1-6	TGTGCCAGCAGTTTCCGGGGCCTTAATTCACCCCTCCACTTT	CASSFRGLNSPLHF
TRBV7-3	.	.	TRBJ2-2	TGTGCCAGCAGCTCCCCCGGGGAACTGAACACCGGGGAGCTGTTTTTT	CASSSPGELNTGELFF
TRBV5-1	.	.	TRBJ2-5	TGCGCCAGCAGCCTTGAGGCGATCCGAACGTGGGAGACCCAGTACTTC	CASSLEAIRTWETQYF
TRBV20-1	.	TRBD2	TRBJ2-5	TGCAGTGCTAGAGATCGGGAGGCCGTACAAGAGACCCAGTACTTC	CSARDREAVQETQYF
TRBV5-1	few	.	TRBJ2-7	TGCGCCAGCAGCTTGGCGGGGACCTACGAGCAGTACTTC	CASSLAGTYEQYF
TRBV4-1	.	.	TRBJ2-2	TGCGCCAGCAGCCAAGATCCGGCGGGGCCGAACACCGGGGAGCTGTTTTTT	CASSQDPAGPNTGELFF
TRBV3-1	.	.	TRBJ2-1	TGTGCCAGCAGCCGGACGGGCGAGCAGTTCTTC	CASSRTGEQFF
TRBV7-8	few	TRBD1	TRBJ1-2	TGTGCCAGCAGCCCTGGACAGGGGAACTATGGCTACACCTTC	CASSPGQGNYGYTF
TRBV4-2	.	.	TRBJ1-5	TGTGCCAGCAGCCTTAACAGGGGCAATCAGCCCCAGCATTTT	CASSLNRGNQPQHF
TRBV7-9	.	.	TRBJ1-2	TGTGCCAGCAGCCTCGTCGGAGGGGGAACTGGCTACACCTTC	CASSLVGGGTGYTF
TRBV2	once	TRBD1	TRBJ1-1	TGTGCCAGCAGGGCAACAGGGGGAGAGGGTGAAGCTTTCTTT	CASRATGGEGEAFF
TRBV4-1	.	TRBD1	TRBJ1-3	TGCGCCAGCAGACCGACCGTAACAGGGGGCTCTGGAAACACCATATATTTT	CASRPTVTGGSGNTIYF
TRBV7-9	.	.	TRBJ1-5	TGTGCCAGCAGCCAGGGTGGGAATGAACAGCCCCAGCATTTT	CASSQGGNEQPQHF
TRBV20-1	.	.	TRBJ2-2	TGCAGTGCTAGGGGGGACGAGAACACCGGGGAGCTGTTTTTT	CSARGDENTGELFF
TRBV20-1	.	.	TRBJ1-1	TGCAGTGCCCCAGACAGAATTAGCACTGAAGCTTTCTTT	CSAPDRISTEAFF
TRBV12-3/TRBV12-4	.	TRBD1	TRBJ1-5	TGTGCCACCCTCGCCCCAGGGGGAGGCAATCAGCCCCAGCATTTT	CATLAPGGGNQPQHF
TRBV27	few	.	TRBJ1-6	TGTGCCAGCAGTTTAATGGGGAATTCACCCCTCCACTTT	CASSLMGNSPLHF
TRBV4-1	.	.	TRBJ2-1	TGCGCCAGCGGAGAGGGAGACAATGAGCAGTTCTTC	CASGEGDNEQFF
TRBV23-1	.	TRBD1	TRBJ1-2	TGCGCCAGCAGTCAACGTACAGGGGGCTATGGCTACACCTTC	CASSQRTGGYGYTF
TRBV27	.	.	TRBJ2-2	TGTGCCAGCAGTTTATGGTCCGGGGAGCTGTTTTTT	CASSLWSGELFF
TRBV20-1	.	TRBD2	TRBJ2-1	TGCAGTGCTAGGGATCTAGCGGGGACTTACAATGAGCAGTTCTTC	CSARDLAGTYNEQFF
TRBV30	.	.	TRBJ2-3	TGTGCCTGGGATAGCGGAACAAGCACAGATACGCAGTATTTT	CAWDSGTSTDTQYF